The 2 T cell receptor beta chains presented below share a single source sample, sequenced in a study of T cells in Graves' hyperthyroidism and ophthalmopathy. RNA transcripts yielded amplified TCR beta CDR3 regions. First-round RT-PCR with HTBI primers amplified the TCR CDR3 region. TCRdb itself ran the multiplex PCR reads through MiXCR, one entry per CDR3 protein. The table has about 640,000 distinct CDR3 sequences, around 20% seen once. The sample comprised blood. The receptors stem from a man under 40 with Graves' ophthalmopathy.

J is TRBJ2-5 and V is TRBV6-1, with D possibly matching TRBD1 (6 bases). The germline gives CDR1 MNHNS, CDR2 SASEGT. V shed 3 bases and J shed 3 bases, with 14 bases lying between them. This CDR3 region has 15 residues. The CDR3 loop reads CASSESLAGEETQYF. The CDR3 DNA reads TGTGCCAGCAGTGAGTCGCTGGCAGGGGAAGAGACCCAGTACTTC.

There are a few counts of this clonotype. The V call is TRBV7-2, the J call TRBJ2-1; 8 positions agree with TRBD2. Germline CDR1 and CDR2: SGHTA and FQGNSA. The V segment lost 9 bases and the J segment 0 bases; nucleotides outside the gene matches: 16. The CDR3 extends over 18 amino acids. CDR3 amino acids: CASSIVSGLASSYNEQFF. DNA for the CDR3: TGTGCCAGTAGTATAGTTAGCGGACTAGCAAGCTCCTACAATGAGCAGTTCTTC.